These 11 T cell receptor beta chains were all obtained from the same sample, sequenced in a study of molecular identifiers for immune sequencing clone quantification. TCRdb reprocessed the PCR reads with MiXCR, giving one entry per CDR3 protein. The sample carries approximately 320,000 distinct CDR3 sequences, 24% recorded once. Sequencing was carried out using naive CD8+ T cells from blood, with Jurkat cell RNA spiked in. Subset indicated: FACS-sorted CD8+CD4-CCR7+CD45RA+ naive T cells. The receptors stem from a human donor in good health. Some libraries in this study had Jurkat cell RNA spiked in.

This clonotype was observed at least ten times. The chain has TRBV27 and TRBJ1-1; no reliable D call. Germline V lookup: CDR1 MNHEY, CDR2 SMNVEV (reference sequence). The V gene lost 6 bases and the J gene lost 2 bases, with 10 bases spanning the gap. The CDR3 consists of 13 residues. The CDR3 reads CASSPALNTEAFF. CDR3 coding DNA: TGTGCCAGCAGCCCGGCCCTAAACACTGAAGCTTTCTTT.

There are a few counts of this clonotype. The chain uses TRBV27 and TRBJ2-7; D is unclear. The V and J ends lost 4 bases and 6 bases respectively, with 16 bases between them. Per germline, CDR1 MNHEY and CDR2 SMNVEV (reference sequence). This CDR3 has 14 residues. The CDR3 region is CASSSGVLPGEQYF. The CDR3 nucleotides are TGTGCCAGCAGTTCCGGAGTCCTCCCTGGCGAGCAGTACTTC.

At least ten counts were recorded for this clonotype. The CDR3 nucleotides are TGCAGCGCTAAAGGGGGATTCGACTATGGCTACACCTTC. Protein sequence: CSAKGGFDYGYTF. J is TRBJ1-2 and V is TRBV29-1, with D tentatively TRBD1 (6 bases). The CDR3 runs to 13 residues. Germline CDR1 is SQVTM and CDR2 is ANQGSEA. V gave up 7 bases and J gave up 3 bases, with 15 bases separating them.

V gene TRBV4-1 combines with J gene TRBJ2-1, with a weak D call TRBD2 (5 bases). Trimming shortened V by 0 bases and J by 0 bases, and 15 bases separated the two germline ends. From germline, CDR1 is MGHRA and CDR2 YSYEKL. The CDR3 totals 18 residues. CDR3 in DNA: TGCGCCAGCAGCCAAGAAGGGCCAGGTGACTACTCCTACAATGAGCAGTTCTTC. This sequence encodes CASSQEGPGDYSYNEQFF.

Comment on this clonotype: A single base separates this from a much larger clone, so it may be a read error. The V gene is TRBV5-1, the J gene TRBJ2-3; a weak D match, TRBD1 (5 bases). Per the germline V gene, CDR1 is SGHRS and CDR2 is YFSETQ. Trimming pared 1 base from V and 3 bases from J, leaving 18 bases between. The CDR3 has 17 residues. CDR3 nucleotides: TGCGCCAGCAGCTTGACAGGAACCCTAATCAGTACAGATACGCAGTATTTT. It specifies CASSLTGTLISTDTQYF.

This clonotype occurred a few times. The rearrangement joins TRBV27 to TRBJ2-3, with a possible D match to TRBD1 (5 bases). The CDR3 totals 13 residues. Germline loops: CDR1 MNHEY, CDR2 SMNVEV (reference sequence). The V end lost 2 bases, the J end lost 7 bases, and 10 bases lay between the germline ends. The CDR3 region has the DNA TGTGCCAGCAGTTTAACCCAGGGCAATACGCAGTATTTT. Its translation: CASSLTQGNTQYF.

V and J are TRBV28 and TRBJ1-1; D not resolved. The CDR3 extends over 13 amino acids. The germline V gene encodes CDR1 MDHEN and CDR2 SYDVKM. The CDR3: CGSRRIRWSEAFF. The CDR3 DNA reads TGTGGCAGTCGACGAATTCGGTGGTCTGAAGCTTTCTTT. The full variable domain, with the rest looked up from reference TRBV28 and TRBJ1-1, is DVKVTQSSRYLVKRTGEKVFLECVQDMDHENMFWYRQDPGLGLRLIYFSYDVKMKEKGDIPEGYSVSREKKERFSLILESASTNQTSMYLCGSRRIRWSEAFFGQGTRLTVV.

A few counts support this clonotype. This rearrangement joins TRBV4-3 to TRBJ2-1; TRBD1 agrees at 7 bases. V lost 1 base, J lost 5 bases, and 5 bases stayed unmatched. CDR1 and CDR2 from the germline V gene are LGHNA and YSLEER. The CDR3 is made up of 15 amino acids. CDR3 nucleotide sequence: TGCGCCAGCAGCCAAGTTGGGACAGCCCACAATGAGCAGTTCTTC. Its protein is CASSQVGTAHNEQFF.

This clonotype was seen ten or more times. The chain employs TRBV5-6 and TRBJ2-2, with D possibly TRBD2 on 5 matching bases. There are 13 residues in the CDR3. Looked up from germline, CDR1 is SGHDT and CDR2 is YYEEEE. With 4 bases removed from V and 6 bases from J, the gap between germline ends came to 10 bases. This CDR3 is CASSAAVAGELFF. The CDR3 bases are TGTGCCAGCAGCGCAGCGGTAGCCGGGGAGCTGTTTTTT.

CDR3 nucleotides: TGTGCCAGCAGCTTAGTCTCGCTACTACGCCTTCCCGGGACAGGGGAAGAGACCCAGTACTTC. Translated: CASSLVSLLRLPGTGEETQYF. This chain links TRBV7-6 with TRBJ2-5; 10 bases agree with TRBD1. The CDR3 is 21 amino acids. The ends lost 1 base at V and 3 bases at J; junction bases unmatched: 20. Germline-derived CDR1 and CDR2 are SGHVS and FNYEAQ.

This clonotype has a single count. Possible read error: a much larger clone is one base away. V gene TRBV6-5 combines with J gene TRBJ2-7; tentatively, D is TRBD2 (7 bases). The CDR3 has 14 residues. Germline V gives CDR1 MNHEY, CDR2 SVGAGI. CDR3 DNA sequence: TGTGCCGGCAGTTTCGAGGGGGGGCAGTACGAGCAGTACTTC. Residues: CAGSFEGGQYEQYF.